Sequencing of this T cell receptor (beta chain) was carried out in a study of early T cells in non-severe SARS-CoV-2 infection. Study-wide background: Sequencing of bulk RNA from unsorted whole blood was done, without chain pairing. Notes on the study in general: Clonotype matching in VDJdb favored anti-spike CD8 responses and did not capture private and CD4 specificities.

This clonotype was seen many times. Its cognate antigen is unknown. Unique molecular identifiers (one per individual cDNA molecule) were attached. MiXCR, run by TCRdb on the 5' RACE reads, gives a single entry per CDR3 protein. The table includes roughly 30,000 distinct CDR3 sequences, approximately 6% detected once. Sequenced: whole blood. The TCR was taken from an adult who was a healthcare worker with PCR-confirmed SARS-CoV-2 infection or an uninfected control (not recorded which).

The CDR3 region has the DNA TGCGCCAGCAGCCCACTAAACACCGGGACTGTTAATGAGCAGTTCTTC. Amino acid sequence: CASSPLNTGTVNEQFF. The chain employs TRBV4-1 and TRBJ2-1; TRBD2 is a possible D gene (6 bases). V was shortened by 4 bases and J by 7 bases, with 20 bases between the two germline ends. This CDR3 contains 16 residues. Germline V gives CDR1 MGHRA, CDR2 YSYEKL.